This entry lists 4 T cell receptor beta chains sequenced from one sample in a study of blood T cell repertoires in COVID-19. The assay was immunoSEQ multiplex PCR, and TCRdb's table has in-frame clones only and misses some. The top ten clones hold approximately 10% of a sample with 90,000 to 100,000 clones, roughly 82% of them seen once. The sequenced sample consisted of peripheral blood. Receptors originate from a man between 65 and 85 years old with active or convalescent COVID-19.

V usage is TRBV5-1 and J usage is TRBJ2-5, with a tentative D call TRBD2 (6 bases). This CDR3 has 13 amino acids. Germline CDR1 SGHRS, CDR2 YFSETQ. V was trimmed by 2 bases and J by 5 bases, leaving 10 bases between them. The CDR3, as DNA: TGCGCCAGCAGCTTCGGGGGTCCGGAGACCCAGTACTTC. It specifies CASSFGGPETQYF. Variable domain in full (rest from reference TRBV5-1 and TRBJ2-5): KAGVTQTPRYLIKTRGQQVTLSCSPISGHRSVSWYQQTPGQGLQFLFEYFSETQRNKGNFPGRFSGRQFSNSRSEMNVSTLELGDSALYLCASSFGGPETQYFGPGTRLLVL.

In nucleotides, the CDR3 is TGTGCCAGCAGCCAAGCAAACTATGGCTACACCTTC. It is translated as CASSQANYGYTF. This chain links TRBV14 with TRBJ1-2; unclear D gene. Trimming shortened V by 1 base and J by 2 bases, and 2 bases separated the two germline ends. Germline assignment: CDR1 SGHDN and CDR2 FVKESK. The CDR3 covers 12 residues.

The V and J genes are TRBV4-2 and TRBJ2-7; 9 nucleotides align to TRBD2. The V gene's germline CDR1 is LGHNA and CDR2 YNFKEQ. CDR3 length: 15 residues. V gave up 3 bases and J gave up 2 bases; unmatched junction bases: 5. Written as DNA, the CDR3 is TGTGCCAGCAGCCAGGCGGGGGGGGAAACCTACGAGCAGTACTTC. Translating gives CASSQAGGETYEQYF.

The J gene is TRBJ2-3, the V gene TRBV3-1 (or the pseudogene TRBV3-2), with 7 bases fitting TRBD2. Trimming cost V 4 bases and J 2 bases; bases outside gene matches: 9. Germline values: CDR1 LGHDT, CDR2 YNNKEL (reference sequence). The CDR3 consists of 16 residues. The CDR3 nucleotides are TGTGCCAGCAGCCCCCTAGGCGGGGGTGTCACAGATACGCAGTATTTT. Residues: CASSPLGGGVTDTQYF.